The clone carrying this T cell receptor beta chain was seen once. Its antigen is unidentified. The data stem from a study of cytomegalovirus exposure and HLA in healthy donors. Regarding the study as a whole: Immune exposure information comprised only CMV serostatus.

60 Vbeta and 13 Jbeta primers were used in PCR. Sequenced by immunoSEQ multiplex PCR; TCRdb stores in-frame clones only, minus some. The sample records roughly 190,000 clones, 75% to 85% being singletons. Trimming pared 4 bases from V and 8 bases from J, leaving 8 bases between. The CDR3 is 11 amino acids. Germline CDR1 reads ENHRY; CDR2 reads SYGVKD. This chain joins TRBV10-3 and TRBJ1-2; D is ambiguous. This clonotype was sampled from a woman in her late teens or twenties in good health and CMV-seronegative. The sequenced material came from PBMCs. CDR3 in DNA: TGTGCCATCAGTGTGACATCAGGCTACACCTTC. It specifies CAISVTSGYTF.